The present TCR beta chain was sequenced within a study of blood T cells in healthy people across ages. This clonotype has more than one count but fewer than ten. The antigen is unknown. This may stem from a read error, because a much larger clone lies one nucleotide away. With a J-beta primer mix and a sample-barcoded 5' primer, a second PCR ran roughly 7 to 11 cycles. Via MiXCR, TCRdb re-called the 5' RACE reads, giving one row per CDR3 protein. Of about a million distinct CDR3 sequences in the sample, around 48% are singletons; the top ten hold roughly 12%. CDR3 length: 15 residues. Germline CDR1 is MNHEY and CDR2 is SVGAGI. Study-wide findings and caveats: Naive CD4+ cells and diversity were both higher in long-lived donors than in aged donors. Roughly linear declines in TCR beta diversity per million T cells occurred with age. Possibly, changes in expanded clonotypes were confounded because donor CMV status was unknown.

The chain combines TRBV6-5 with TRBJ2-3; 7 nucleotides line up with TRBD1. This receptor was obtained from a man under 40 in good health. The sample consisted of blood. In DNA, the CDR3 is TGTGCCAGCAGTTACTCGGGACAGTACACAGATACGCGGTATTTT. It specifies CASSYSGQYTDTRYF.